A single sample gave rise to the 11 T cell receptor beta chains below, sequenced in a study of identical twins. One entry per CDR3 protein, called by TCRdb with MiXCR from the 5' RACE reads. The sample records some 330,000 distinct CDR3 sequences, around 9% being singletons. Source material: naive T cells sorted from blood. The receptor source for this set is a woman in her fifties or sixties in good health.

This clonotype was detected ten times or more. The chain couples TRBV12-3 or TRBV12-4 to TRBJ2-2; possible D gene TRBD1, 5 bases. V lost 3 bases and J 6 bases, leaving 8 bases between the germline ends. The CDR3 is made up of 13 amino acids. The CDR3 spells CASSFQGSGELFF. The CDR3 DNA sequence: TGTGCCAGCAGTTTTCAGGGTTCCGGGGAGCTGTTTTTT.

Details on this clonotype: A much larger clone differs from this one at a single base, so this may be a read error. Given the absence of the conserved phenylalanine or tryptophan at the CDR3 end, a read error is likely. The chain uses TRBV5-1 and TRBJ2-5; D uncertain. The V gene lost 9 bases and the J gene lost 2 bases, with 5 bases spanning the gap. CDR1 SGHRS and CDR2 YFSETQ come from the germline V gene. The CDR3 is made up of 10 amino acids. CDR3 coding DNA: TGCGCCATGCCGCAAGAGACCCAGTACTAC. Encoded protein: CAMPQETQYY.

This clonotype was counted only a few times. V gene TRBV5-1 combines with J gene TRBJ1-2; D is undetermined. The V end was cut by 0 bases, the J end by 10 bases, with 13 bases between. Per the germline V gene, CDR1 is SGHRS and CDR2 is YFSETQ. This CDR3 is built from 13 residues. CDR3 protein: CASSLALRSAYTF. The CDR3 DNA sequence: TGCGCCAGCAGCTTGGCTCTCAGATCTGCCTACACCTTC.

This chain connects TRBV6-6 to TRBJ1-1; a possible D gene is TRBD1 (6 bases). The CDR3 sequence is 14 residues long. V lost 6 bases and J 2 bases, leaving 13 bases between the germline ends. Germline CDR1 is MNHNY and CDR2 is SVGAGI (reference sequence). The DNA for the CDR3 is TGTGCCAGCAGACCCACACAGGGTAACACTGAAGCTTTCTTT. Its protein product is CASRPTQGNTEAFF.

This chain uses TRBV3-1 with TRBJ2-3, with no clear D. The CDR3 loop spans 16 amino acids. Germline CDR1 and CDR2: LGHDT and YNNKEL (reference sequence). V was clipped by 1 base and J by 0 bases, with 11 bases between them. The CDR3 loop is CASSQVPGRSTDTQYF. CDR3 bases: TGTGCCAGCAGCCAAGTCCCCGGACGGAGCACAGATACGCAGTATTTT.

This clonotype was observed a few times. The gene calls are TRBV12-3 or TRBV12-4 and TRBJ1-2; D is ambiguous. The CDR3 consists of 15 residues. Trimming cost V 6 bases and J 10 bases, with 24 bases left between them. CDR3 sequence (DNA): TGTGCCAGCAGCTCTTACACTTCCGGCCCCGAAGCCTACACCTTC. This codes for CASSSYTSGPEAYTF.

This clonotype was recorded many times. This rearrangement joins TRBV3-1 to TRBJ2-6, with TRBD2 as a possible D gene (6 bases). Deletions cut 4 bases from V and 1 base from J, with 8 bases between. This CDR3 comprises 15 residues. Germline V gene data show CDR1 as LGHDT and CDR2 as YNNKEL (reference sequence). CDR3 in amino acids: CASSPGLSGANVLTF. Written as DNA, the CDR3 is TGTGCCAGCAGCCCGGGACTTTCTGGGGCCAACGTCCTGACTTTC.

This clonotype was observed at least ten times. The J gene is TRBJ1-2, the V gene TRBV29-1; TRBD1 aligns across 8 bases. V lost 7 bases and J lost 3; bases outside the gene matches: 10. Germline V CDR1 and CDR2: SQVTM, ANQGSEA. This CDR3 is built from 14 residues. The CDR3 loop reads CSAQGASGYYGYTF. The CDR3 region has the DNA TGCAGCGCCCAGGGGGCTTCAGGATACTATGGCTACACCTTC.

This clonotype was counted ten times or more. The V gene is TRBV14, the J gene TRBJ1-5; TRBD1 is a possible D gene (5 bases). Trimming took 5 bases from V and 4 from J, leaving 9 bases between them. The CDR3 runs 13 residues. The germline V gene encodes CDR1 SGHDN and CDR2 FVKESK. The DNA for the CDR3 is TGTGCCAGCAGCACGGGGCTAAATCAGCCCCAGCATTTT. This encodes CASSTGLNQPQHF.

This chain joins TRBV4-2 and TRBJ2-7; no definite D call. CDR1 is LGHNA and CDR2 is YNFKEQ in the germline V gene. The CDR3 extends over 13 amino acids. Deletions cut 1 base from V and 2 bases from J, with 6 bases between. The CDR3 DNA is TGTGCCAGCAGCCAAGGTGGCGCCTACGAGCAGTACTTC. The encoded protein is CASSQGGAYEQYF.

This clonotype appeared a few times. Here the CDR3 reads CAWGGRGDQPQHF. Written as DNA, the CDR3 is TGTGCCTGGGGGGGACGGGGAGATCAGCCCCAGCATTTT. This sequence joins TRBV30 and TRBJ1-5; a possible D gene is TRBD1 (5 bases). Germline lookup yields CDR1 GTSNPN and CDR2 SVGIG (reference sequence). The V gene lost 5 bases and the J gene lost 5 bases, with 13 bases spanning the gap. This CDR3 has 13 amino acids.